Given below is one T cell receptor (beta chain) in context. The data were obtained in a study of control samples from healthy donors and cancer patients. Here immunoSEQ multiplex PCR was the method, and the copy in TCRdb shows in-frame clones only, minus some. The profile covers roughly 52,000 clones, with approximately 96% appearing a single time and about 1.9% taken by the ten largest. The CDR3 totals 14 residues. The germline V gene encodes CDR1 SGHDT and CDR2 YYEEEE. V was pared by 3 bases and J by 0 bases, with 7 bases between. The chain has TRBV5-6 and TRBJ1-3; a possible D gene is TRBD1 (5 bases). The sample comprised blood. The origin of this receptor is a woman younger than 45 in good health. The CDR3 DNA reads as TGTGCCAGCAGCTGGGGGGACTCTGGAAACACCATATATTTT. Protein product: CASSWGDSGNTIYF.